This T cell receptor (beta chain) was recorded in a study of PD-1 blockade in classical Hodgkin lymphoma. Study results and caveats: The baseline diversity of complete responders showed similarity to that of newly diagnosed patients. At C4D1, TCR diversity had climbed significantly for CD4+ cells, though not for CD8+ cells. Diminished baseline TCR diversity has been reported in newly diagnosed patients relative to healthy donors.

This clone has only one observation. The antigen is not known. Time point denoted: cycle 4 day 1 (C4D1), after six to seven weeks of nivolumab. All patients relapsed after autologous stem cell transplantation, and brentuximab vedotin exposure varied. Sequencing used immunoSEQ multiplex PCR; TCRdb keeps in-frame clones, though not all of them. Of roughly 100,000 clones listed, about 93% were seen once; the top ten hold around 2%. Germline CDR1 SGDLS, CDR2 YYNGEE. This CDR3 has 13 amino acids. J gave up 3 bases and V 7 bases, and 6 bases lay outside the gene matches. The chain joins TRBV9 to TRBJ2-7, with TRBD1 matching 8 bases. The source of this sequence is a human donor with classical Hodgkin lymphoma. Sequencing was performed on peripheral blood mononuclear cells (PBMCs), taken before the fourth cycle of nivolumab. For the CDR3, the DNA is TGTGCCAGCCCCGGACAGGGCAACTACGAGCAGTACTTC. It specifies CASPGQGNYEQYF.